This TCR beta chain comes out of a study (dated by TCRdb to 2013 to 2016). Broadly, across the study: The study set out to test whether tumor-infiltrating Tregs in breast cancer get recruited from blood Tregs or are instead converted in situ from other CD4+ T cell subsets. General conclusions and limits of the study: Validation in the larger cohort was restricted to a single TCR beta V-J rearrangement rather than whole repertoires. In terms of TCR gene usage, tumor memory CD4+ T cells clustered together with blood and lymph node memory CD4+ cells, as well as with lymph node naive CD4+ cells. The greatest overlap of tumor-infiltrating Treg TCR alpha and beta sequences was with tumor naive CD4+ T cells, followed next by blood naive CD4+ T cells.

Full-length TCR variable regions were amplified by 5' RACE PCR using constant-region reverse primers, and then by semi-nested PCR using Nested Universal Primer A. The ReliaPrep RNA Cell Miniprep System was used to extract total RNA, which was then reverse transcribed into 5'RACE-ready cDNA with the SMARTer RACE 5'/3' Kit. Multiplex adaptors were used to barcode the full-length TCR alpha and beta libraries, which were then sequenced on an Illumina MiSeq. In the original analysis: For each of nine subset-tissue groups, sequencing data from the five patients were combined, and the groups were compared by unsupervised clustering of TCR gene usage. The Morisita-Horn index, with shared sequences weighted by their contribution to each repertoire, was used to calculate repertoire similarity. TCRdb reprocessing: public reads trimmed at Q25 with fastp, clones called with MiXCR, in-frame beta chains kept. One record per CDR3 amino acid sequence lists the most common genes and DNA. TCRdb, rather than the study authors, made the V and J calls. In all, the sample holds roughly 5,900 distinct CDR3 sequences, and about three quarters of those were seen once. The ten biggest clones cover 3.5% to 4.5% of the sample.

Memory CD4+ T cells were isolated as CD4+CD45RO+CD25- cells. Tregs, naive and memory CD4+ T cells from tumor, blood and ipsilateral draining lymph nodes of five breast cancer patients underwent full-length TCR alpha and beta sequencing. Tumor tissue, along with lymph nodes from ipsilateral axillary dissection, was perfused with PBS, minced, and then digested using collagenase I and hyaluronidase. Ficoll density gradient centrifugation was used to isolate mononuclear cells from either lymph nodes or 50 ml of peripheral blood. Sorted cell populations were confirmed by FACS to exceed 90% purity. About this clonotype: It lacks a known antigen. It has no much larger one-base neighbor in the sample; base qualities were not kept.

The sequence derives from a female donor with breast cancer. The specimen sequenced was memory CD4+ T cells sorted from a lymph node. The cell subset or site label, as the study defines it: memory CD4+ T cells, CD4+CD45RO+CD25-.

The DNA sequence reads TGTGCCATCAGCGGTTACCGGAACGAGCAGTACTTC. This translates into CAISGYRNEQYF. The V and J segments used are TRBV10-3 and TRBJ2-7, with the D gene uncertain. V lost 6 bases and J lost 5 bases; the stretch between them is 11 bases long. CDR1 and CDR2 are read off the germline V gene as ENHRY and SYGVKD. The CDR3 runs 12 amino acids, cysteine and phenylalanine included. Left in the record is the CDR3 DNA by itself, 36 bases read in frame from the first base.